Reported below is one T cell receptor beta chain. Its target is not known. This sample was taken from a study of shared clonotypes between healthy human individuals. Profiling relied on immunoSEQ multiplex PCR, and the TCRdb table lists in-frame clones only, not all of them. This table has about 2,100,000 clones, about 93% appearing once. Positively selected for CCR7, the CD45RO-negative cells used as naive CD8 cells excluded terminally differentiated effector memory CD45RA+ cells. The V segment lost 0 bases and the J segment 0 bases; nucleotides outside the gene matches: 2. Germline V gene sequence: CDR1 SGHAT, CDR2 FQNNGV. The CDR3 runs to 16 residues. Study-level findings and limits: Deeper or shallower sequencing was expected to change how clonotypes are shared among donors. It was the few donors that limited the genetic and exposure-history diversity represented. A generally larger estimated richness was seen in naive subsets than in memory subsets.

Specimen: naive CD8+ T cells from PBMCs. The TCR sequence derives from a man between 18 and 29 years old in good health. Some clones in this sample may be carry-over from other donors' samples. The V and J genes are TRBV11-2 and TRBJ2-1; 7 bases agree with TRBD2. The CDR3 is CASSLDGGSSYNEQFF. The CDR3 DNA sequence: TGTGCCAGCAGCTTAGATGGCGGGAGCTCCTACAATGAGCAGTTCTTC.